This TCR beta chain is drawn from a study of blood T cell repertoires in COVID-19. As for the study in general: Italy, Spain and the United States were the sources of the convalescent and acute COVID-19 samples.

Only a few counts were recorded for this clone. The CDR3 is 15 residues long. Per germline, CDR1 SNHLY and CDR2 FYNNEI. The V gene lost 0 bases and the J gene lost 5 bases, with 11 bases spanning the gap. In the authors' workflow: Reference gene primer amplification yielded estimated nucleated cell counts. Sequencing was performed with immunoSEQ multiplex PCR; in TCRdb, only in-frame clones are kept and a portion is missing. The V and J calls and clone size come from that table; D and trimming were worked out from the DNA. The table includes fewer than 250,000 clones, 83% detected once. V usage is TRBV2 and J usage is TRBJ1-5; D perhaps matches TRBD1 (5 bases). The receptor was isolated from a woman between 45 and 60 years old with acute or convalescent COVID-19. Input material: peripheral blood. CDR3 sequence: CASSEALIGDQPQHF. CDR3 DNA: TGTGCCAGCAGTGAAGCGCTTATAGGGGATCAGCCCCAGCATTTT.